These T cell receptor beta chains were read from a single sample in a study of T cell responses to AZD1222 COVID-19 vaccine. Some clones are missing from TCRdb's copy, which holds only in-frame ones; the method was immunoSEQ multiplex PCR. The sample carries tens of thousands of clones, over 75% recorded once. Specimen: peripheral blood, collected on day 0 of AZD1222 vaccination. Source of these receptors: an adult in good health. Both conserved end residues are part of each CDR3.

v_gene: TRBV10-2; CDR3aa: CASSTGLPYEQYF
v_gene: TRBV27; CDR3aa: CASKPTQGSRSPLHF
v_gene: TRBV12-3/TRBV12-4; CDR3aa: CASSSTDTQYF
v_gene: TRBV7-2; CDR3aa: CASSLLPRQASSGNTIYF
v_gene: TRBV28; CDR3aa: CASSQIGLASSTDTQYF
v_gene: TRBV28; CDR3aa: CASSPSSTGGKAFF
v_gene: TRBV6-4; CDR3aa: CASSDSGTSGRPSTDTQYF
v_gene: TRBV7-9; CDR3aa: CASSLARIGNTIYF
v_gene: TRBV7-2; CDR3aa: CASSSFLAGPDTQYF
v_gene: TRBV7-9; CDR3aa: CASSLGGNSQPQHF
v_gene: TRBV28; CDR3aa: CASSLQGMDEQFF
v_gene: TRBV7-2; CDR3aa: CASSLVRGQEQYF
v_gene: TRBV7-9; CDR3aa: CASSPEGSSYNEQFF
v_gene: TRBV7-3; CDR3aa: CASSLFGRYNEQFF
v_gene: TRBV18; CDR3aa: CASSPQGTGAYEQYF
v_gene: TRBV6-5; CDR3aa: CASSYLRAGGYGYTF
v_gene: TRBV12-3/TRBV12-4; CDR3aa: CASRSGGEKLFF